The present T cell receptor beta chain was sequenced within a study of T-cell memory formation after mild COVID-19. General study points: Day 37-peaking second-wave clones had unconfirmed SARS-CoV-2 specificity. For contracting clones, CD4+ ones sat mainly in CM and EM, CD8+ in EMRA. The appearance of some responding clones in pre-infection memory suggested that cross-reactive memory joined.

TCRalpha and TCRbeta libraries used 5'RACE with constant-segment primers and UMIs. TCRdb itself ran the 5' RACE reads through MiXCR, one entry per CDR3 protein. The sample records 210,000 or so distinct CDR3 sequences, 8% to 11% being singletons. This CDR3 spans 13 amino acids. V shed 7 bases and J 5 bases; nucleotides not matched to a gene: 5. Germline V gene data show CDR1 as SGHTA and CDR2 as FQGNSA. About this clonotype: Its matching antigen is unknown.

Material: PBMCs or a T cell subset sorted from them (not recorded which). This TCR came from a man younger than 35 who had mild COVID-19 (a few samples of this study predate the infection). Cell type and time point are not known. J is TRBJ2-1 and V is TRBV7-2, with 7 bases aligning to TRBD1. The CDR3 loop is CASTPDRNNEQFF. The CDR3 DNA is TGTGCCAGCACCCCGGACAGGAACAATGAGCAGTTCTTC.